Here is one TCR beta chain with its context. Its antigen is not identified. The data were taken from a study of PD-L1 blockade in urothelial cancer. Whole-study results and caveats: Pretreatment TCR clonality in blood, when below the median, was predictive of better survival.

Looked up from germline, CDR1 is MNHEY and CDR2 is SVGAGI. V gave up 5 bases and J gave up 6 bases; unmatched junction bases: 8. The CDR3 extends over 14 amino acids. The investigators introduced synthetic TCR analog templates into each PCR as spikes. Measured with immunoSEQ multiplex PCR; TCRdb has only the in-frame clones, and not every one. Here the sample spans tens of thousands of clones, about three quarters being singletons. Specified time point: pretreatment peripheral blood. Sequenced material: PBMCs, taken around atezolizumab (anti-PD-L1) treatment. This TCR was sampled from a man between 65 and 85 years old with urothelial cancer. The chain recombines TRBV6-5 with TRBJ1-1; TRBD1 matches at 8 bases. This chain's CDR3 is CASSIGQGVSEAFF. CDR3 DNA: TGTGCCAGCAGTATAGGACAGGGAGTTTCTGAAGCTTTCTTT.